This is a list of T cell receptor beta chains from one sample in a study of blood T cell repertoires in COVID-19. Assay used: immunoSEQ multiplex PCR; TCRdb lists only in-frame clones, some missing. Of about 310,000 clones in the sample, 75% to 90% are singletons; the top ten hold roughly 2.3%. Sequenced input: PBMCs or T cells enriched from blood (not recorded which). These receptor sequences come from a man between 25 and 39 years old who had recovered from COVID-19. CDR3s include the opening cysteine and the closing phenylalanine or tryptophan. D genes are given only for firm matches. A row's size may be missing; if present it is once, few, many or a size class.

V	J	size	D	DNA	CDR3
TRBV7-2	TRBJ1-3	.	.	TGTGCCAGCAGCTCCCACGGACAGACGGACACCATATATTTT	CASSSHGQTDTIYF
TRBV18	TRBJ2-2	once	.	TGTGCCAGCTCACGTGGACTAAACACCGGGGAGCTGTTTTTT	CASSRGLNTGELFF
TRBV4-1	TRBJ1-2	few	.	TGCGCCAGCAGCCAAGATTACGTGGGCTCCAGCTACACCTTC	CASSQDYVGSSYTF
TRBV30	TRBJ1-2	.	.	TGTGCCTGGATTGGGCATGGCTACACCTTC	CAWIGHGYTF
TRBV29-1	TRBJ1-1	.	.	TGCAGCGTTGAAGATTGGGCCACTGAAGCTTTCTTT	CSVEDWATEAFF
TRBV7-2	TRBJ2-7	.	TRBD2	TGTGCCAGCAGCTTAGCTGGGCAGGGAGGGTACGAGCAGTACTTC	CASSLAGQGGYEQYF
TRBV6-6	TRBJ2-1	.	.	TGTGCCAGCAGCCCCCGGGGGAGCGATGAGCAGTTCTTC	CASSPRGSDEQFF
TRBV6-2/TRBV6-3	TRBJ2-3	.	.	TGTGCCAGCAGTTATCCGACTAGCACAGATACGCAGTATTTT	CASSYPTSTDTQYF
TRBV30	TRBJ1-1	.	.	TGTGCCTGGAGTGCCTACAGGGAGCCACTTTCTTTTAAAGGGAACACTGAAGCTTTCTTT	CAWSAYREPLSFKGNTEAFF
TRBV7-9	TRBJ2-6	.	.	TGTGCCAGCACCTATAGCCTGGGGGGGCTCTACTCTGGGGCCAACGTCCTGACTTTC	CASTYSLGGLYSGANVLTF
TRBV13	TRBJ2-3	.	TRBD2	TGTGCCAGCAGCTCCCGGACTAGCGGGGGGGCCGAGACAGATACGCAGTATTTT	CASSSRTSGGAETDTQYF
TRBV30	TRBJ1-1	.	.	TGTGCCTGGAGGGGGACACAGAACACTGAAGCTTTCTTT	CAWRGTQNTEAFF
TRBV7-2	TRBJ2-2	.	TRBD1	TGTGCCAGCAGCAAACCGGGACAGGGGTATACCGGGGAGCTGTTTTTT	CASSKPGQGYTGELFF
TRBV18	TRBJ1-4	.	.	TGTGCCAGCTCACCATCAGGGGCTTCTAATGAAAAACTGTTTTTT	CASSPSGASNEKLFF
TRBV29-1	TRBJ1-4	.	TRBD1	TGCAGCGTTGAAGATGTAGGGGGCGCGGATGAAAAACTGTTTTTT	CSVEDVGGADEKLFF
TRBV6-2/TRBV6-3	TRBJ2-1	.	TRBD1	TGTGCCAGCAGTTATACAGGGGTAAATGAGCAGTTCTTC	CASSYTGVNEQFF
TRBV15	TRBJ1-3	.	.	TGTGCCACCAGCAGAGATCTGGGAAACACCATATATTTT	CATSRDLGNTIYF
TRBV6-5	TRBJ1-1	.	.	TGTGCCAGCCGAGACCGGGGTAGCGCTGAAGCTTTCTTT	CASRDRGSAEAFF
TRBV27	TRBJ2-7	.	.	TGTGCCAGCAGTCGAGAACAGGGTCGGAGCTCCTACGAGCAGTACTTC	CASSREQGRSSYEQYF
TRBV15	TRBJ1-1	.	.	TGTGCCACCAGCACGTTAACAGTATCGAACACTGAAGCTTTCTTT	CATSTLTVSNTEAFF
TRBV5-1	TRBJ2-6	.	.	TGCGCCAGCAGTGAACAGGGCTCTGGGGCCAACGTCCTGACTTTC	CASSEQGSGANVLTF
TRBV5-1	TRBJ1-2	once	.	TGCGCCAGCAGCTTGGCAGCGGGAGGGAACTATGGCTACACCTTC	CASSLAAGGNYGYTF
TRBV18	TRBJ2-2	.	.	TGTGCCAGCTCACCACCTAGGGGCGGGGAGCTGTTTTTT	CASSPPRGGELFF
TRBV6-6	TRBJ2-2	.	TRBD2	TGTGCCAGCAGTTACGGGGCTAGCGGGGGCCTCGGGGAGCTGTTTTTT	CASSYGASGGLGELFF
TRBV7-8	TRBJ1-3	once	.	TGTGCCAGCACAAAAGACAGAAGTCGAGATTACTCTGGAAACACCATATATTTT	CASTKDRSRDYSGNTIYF
TRBV5-5	TRBJ1-1	.	.	TGTGCCAGCAGCTTGCCCCGACGGGGGGCGAACACTGAAGCTTTCTTT	CASSLPRRGANTEAFF